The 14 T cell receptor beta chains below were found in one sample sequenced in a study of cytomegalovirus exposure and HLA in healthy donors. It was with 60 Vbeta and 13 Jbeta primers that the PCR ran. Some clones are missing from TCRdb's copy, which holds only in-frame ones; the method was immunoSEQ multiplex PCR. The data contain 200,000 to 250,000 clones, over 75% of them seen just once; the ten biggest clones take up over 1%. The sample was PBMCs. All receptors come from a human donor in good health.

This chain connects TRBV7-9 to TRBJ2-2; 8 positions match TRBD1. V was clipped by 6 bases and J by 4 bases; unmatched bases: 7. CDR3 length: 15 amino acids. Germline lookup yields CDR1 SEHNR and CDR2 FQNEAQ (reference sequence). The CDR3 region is CASRSQGAGTGELFF. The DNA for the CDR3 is TGTGCCAGCAGATCTCAGGGGGCAGGCACCGGGGAGCTGTTTTTT.

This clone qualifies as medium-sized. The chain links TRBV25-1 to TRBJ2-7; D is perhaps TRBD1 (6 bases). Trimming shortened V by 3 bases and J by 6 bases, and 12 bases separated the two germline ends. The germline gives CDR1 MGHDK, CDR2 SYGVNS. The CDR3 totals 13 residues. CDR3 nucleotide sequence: TGTGCCAGCAGTGATCACCGGGACATCGAGCAGTACTTC. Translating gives CASSDHRDIEQYF.

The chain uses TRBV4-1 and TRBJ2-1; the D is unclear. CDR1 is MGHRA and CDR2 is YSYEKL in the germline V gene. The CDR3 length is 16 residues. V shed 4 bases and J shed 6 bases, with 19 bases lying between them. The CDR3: CASSPPLRGSLNEQFF. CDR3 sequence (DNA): TGCGCCAGCAGCCCCCCTCTGCGCGGAAGTCTCAATGAGCAGTTCTTC.

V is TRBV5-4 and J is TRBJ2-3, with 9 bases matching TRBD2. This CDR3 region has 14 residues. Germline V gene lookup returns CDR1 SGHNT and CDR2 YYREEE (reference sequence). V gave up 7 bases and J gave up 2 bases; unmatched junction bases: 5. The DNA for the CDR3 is TGTGCCAGCCTTAGCGGGAGCAACACAGATACGCAGTATTTT. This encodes CASLSGSNTDTQYF.

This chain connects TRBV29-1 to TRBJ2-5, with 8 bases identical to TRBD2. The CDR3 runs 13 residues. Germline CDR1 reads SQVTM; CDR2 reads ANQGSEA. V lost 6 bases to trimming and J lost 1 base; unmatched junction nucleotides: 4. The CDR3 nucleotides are TGCAGCGTACGGGGGGGACTCCAAGAGACCCAGTACTTC. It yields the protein CSVRGGLQETQYF.

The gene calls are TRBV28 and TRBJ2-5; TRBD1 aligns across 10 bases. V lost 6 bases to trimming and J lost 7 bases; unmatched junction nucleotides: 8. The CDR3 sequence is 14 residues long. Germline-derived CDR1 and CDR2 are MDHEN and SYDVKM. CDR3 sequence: CASSRDRGLGTQYF. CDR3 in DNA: TGTGCCAGCAGCCGGGACAGGGGCCTCGGGACCCAGTACTTC.

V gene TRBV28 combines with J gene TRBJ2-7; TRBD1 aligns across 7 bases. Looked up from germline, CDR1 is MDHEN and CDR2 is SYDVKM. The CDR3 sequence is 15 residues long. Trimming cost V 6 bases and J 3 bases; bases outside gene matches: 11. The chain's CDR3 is CASRDAGTDDYEQYF. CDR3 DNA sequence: TGTGCCAGCAGAGACGCCGGGACAGATGACTACGAGCAGTACTTC. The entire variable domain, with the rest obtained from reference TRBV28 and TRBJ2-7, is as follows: DVKVTQSSRYLVKRTGEKVFLECVQDMDHENMFWYRQDPGLGLRLIYFSYDVKMKEKGDIPEGYSVSREKKERFSLILESASTNQTSMYLCASRDAGTDDYEQYFGPGTRLTVT.

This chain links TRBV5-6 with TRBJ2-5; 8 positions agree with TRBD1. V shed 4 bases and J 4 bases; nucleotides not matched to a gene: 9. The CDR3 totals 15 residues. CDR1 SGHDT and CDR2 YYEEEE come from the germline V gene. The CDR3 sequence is CASSGGRGLLETQYF. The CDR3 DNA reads TGTGCCAGCAGCGGGGGCAGGGGGCTTTTAGAGACCCAGTACTTC.

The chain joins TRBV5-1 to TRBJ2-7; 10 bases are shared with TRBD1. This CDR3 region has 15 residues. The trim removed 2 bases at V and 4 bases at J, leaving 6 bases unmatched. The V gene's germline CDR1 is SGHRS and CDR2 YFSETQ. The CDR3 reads CASSFLTGGRYEQYF. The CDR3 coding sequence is TGCGCCAGCAGCTTCCTGACAGGGGGCAGATACGAGCAGTACTTC. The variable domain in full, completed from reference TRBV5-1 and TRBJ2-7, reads KAGVTQTPRYLIKTRGQQVTLSCSPISGHRSVSWYQQTPGQGLQFLFEYFSETQRNKGNFPGRFSGRQFSNSRSEMNVSTLELGDSALYLCASSFLTGGRYEQYFGPGTRLTVT.

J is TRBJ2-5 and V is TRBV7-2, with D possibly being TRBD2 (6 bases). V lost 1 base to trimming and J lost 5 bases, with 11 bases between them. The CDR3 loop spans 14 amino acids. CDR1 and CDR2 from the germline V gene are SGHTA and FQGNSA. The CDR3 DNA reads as TGTGCCAGCAGCTTAGGACTAGTAGTCGAGACCCAGTACTTC. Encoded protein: CASSLGLVVETQYF. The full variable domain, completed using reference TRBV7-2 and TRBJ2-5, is GAGVSQSPSNKVTEKGKDVELRCDPISGHTALYWYRQSLGQGLEFLIYFQGNSAPDKSGLPSDRFSAERTGGSVSTLTIQRTQQEDSAVYLCASSLGLVVETQYFGPGTRLLVL.

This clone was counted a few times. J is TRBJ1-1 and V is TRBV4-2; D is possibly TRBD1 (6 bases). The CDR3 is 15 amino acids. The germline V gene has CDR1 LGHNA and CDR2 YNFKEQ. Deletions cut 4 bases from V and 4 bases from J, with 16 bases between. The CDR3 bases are TGTGCCAGCAGCCTTGCCGGGGGGGGCGGCACTGAAGCTTTCTTT. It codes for CASSLAGGGGTEAFF.

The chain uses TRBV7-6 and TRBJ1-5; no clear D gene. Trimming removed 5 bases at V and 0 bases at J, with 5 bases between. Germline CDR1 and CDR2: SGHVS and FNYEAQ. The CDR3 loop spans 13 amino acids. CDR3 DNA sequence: TGTGCCAGCAGCCCCTTTAGCAATCAGCCCCAGCATTTT. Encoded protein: CASSPFSNQPQHF.

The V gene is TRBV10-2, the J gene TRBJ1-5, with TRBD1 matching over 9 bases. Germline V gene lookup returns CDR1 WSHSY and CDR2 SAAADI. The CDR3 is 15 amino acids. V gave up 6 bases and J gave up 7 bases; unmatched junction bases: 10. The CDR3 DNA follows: TGCGCCAGCAGACTAACAGGGGGCGGAGACCAGCCCCAGCATTTT. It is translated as CASRLTGGGDQPQHF.

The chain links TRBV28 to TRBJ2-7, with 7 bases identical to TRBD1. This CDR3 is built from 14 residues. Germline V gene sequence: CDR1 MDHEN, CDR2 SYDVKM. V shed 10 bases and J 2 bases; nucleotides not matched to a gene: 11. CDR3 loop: CATLSGQTTYEQYF. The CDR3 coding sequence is TGTGCCACCCTGTCGGGACAGACGACCTACGAGCAGTACTTC.